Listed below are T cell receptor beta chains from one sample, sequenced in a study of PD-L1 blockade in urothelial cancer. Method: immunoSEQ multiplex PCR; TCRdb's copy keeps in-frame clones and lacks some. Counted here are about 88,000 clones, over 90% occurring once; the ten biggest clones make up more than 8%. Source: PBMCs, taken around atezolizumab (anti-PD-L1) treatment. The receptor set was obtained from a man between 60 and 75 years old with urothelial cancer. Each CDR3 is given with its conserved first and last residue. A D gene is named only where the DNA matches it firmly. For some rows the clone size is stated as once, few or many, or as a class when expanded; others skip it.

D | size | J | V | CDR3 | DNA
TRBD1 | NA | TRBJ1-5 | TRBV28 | CASSLLSFRDRGQPQHF | TGTGCCAGCAGTTTATTGAGCTTCCGGGACAGGGGTCAGCCCCAGCATTTT
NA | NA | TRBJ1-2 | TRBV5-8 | CASSLIYGSGYTF | TGTGCCAGCAGCTTGATTTACGGGTCTGGCTACACCTTC
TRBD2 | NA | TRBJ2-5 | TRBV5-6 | CASSLDVAGGLQETQYF | TGTGCCAGCAGCTTGGATGTGGCGGGAGGGCTCCAAGAGACCCAGTACTTC
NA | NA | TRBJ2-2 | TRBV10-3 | CATTANTGELFF | TGTGCCACGACTGCGAACACCGGGGAGCTGTTTTTT
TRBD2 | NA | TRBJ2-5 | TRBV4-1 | CASSQAGGETQYF | TGCGCCAGCAGCCAAGCGGGGGGAGAGACCCAGTACTTC
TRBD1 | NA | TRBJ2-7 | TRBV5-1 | CASSLGTGGNYEQYF | TGCGCCAGCAGCTTGGGTACAGGGGGGAACTACGAGCAGTACTTC
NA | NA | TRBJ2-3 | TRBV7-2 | CASSRPGTDTQYF | TGTGCCAGCAGCCGCCCAGGCACAGATACGCAGTATTTT
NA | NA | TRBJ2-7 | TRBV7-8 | CASSSFRAPYEQYF | TGTGCCAGCAGCTCATTCCGAGCCCCCTACGAGCAGTACTTC
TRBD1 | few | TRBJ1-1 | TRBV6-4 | CASRRQGAQNGEAFF | TGTGCCAGCAGACGACAGGGGGCTCAGAATGGTGAAGCTTTCTTT
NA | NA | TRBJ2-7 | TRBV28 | CAIISGTSYEQYF | TGTGCCATTATCTCGGGGACTTCCTACGAGCAGTACTTC
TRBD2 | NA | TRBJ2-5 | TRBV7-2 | CASSSQAGGVLETQYF | TGTGCCAGCAGCTCCCAAGCGGGGGGGGTATTAGAGACCCAGTACTTC
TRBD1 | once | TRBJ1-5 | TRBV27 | CASSGDRAQPQHF | TGTGCCAGCAGTGGGGACAGGGCGCAGCCCCAGCATTTT
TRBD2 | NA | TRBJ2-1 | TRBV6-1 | CASSGAGDWNEQFF | TGTGCCAGCAGTGGGGCGGGAGATTGGAATGAGCAGTTCTTC
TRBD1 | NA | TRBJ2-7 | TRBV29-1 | CSVRQGSTYEQYF | TGCAGCGTCCGACAGGGGTCAACCTACGAGCAGTACTTC
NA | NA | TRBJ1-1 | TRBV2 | CASSAGNTEAFF | TGTGCCAGCAGTGCCGGGAACACTGAAGCTTTCTTT
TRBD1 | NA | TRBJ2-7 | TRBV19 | CAYPRDRIYEQYF | TGTGCCTACCCGAGGGACAGAATCTACGAGCAGTACTTC
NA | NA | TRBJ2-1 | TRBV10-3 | CAISEMGLYNEQFF | TGTGCCATCAGTGAGATGGGGCTATACAATGAGCAGTTCTTC
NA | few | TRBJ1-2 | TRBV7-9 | CASSLEEGSYYGYTF | TGTGCCAGCAGCTTAGAGGAGGGGAGCTACTATGGCTACACCTTC
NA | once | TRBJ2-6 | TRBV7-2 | CASSWGVGSGANVLTF | TGTGCCAGCAGCTGGGGGGTGGGCTCTGGGGCCAACGTCCTGACTTTC
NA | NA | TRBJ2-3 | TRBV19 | CASSIKLGTDTQYF | TGTGCCAGTAGTATCAAGTTAGGCACAGATACGCAGTATTTT
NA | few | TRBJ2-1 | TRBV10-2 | CATSLGGGSNEQFF | TGCGCCACCAGTCTGGGCGGAGGTTCCAATGAGCAGTTCTTC
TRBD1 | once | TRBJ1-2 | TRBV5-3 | CARSSRTGIHYGYTF | TGTGCCAGAAGCTCGCGGACAGGGATTCACTATGGCTACACCTTC
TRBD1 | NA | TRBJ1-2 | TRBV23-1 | CATPRTGGNYGYTF | TGCGCCACCCCGCGGACAGGGGGGAACTATGGCTACACCTTC
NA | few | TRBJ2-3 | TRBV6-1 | CASSEGSGLVPTDTQYF | TGTGCCAGCAGTGAAGGATCAGGGCTAGTCCCCACAGATACGCAGTATTTT
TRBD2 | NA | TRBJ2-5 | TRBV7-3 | CASSRRGGSRETQYF | TGTGCCAGCAGCCGGCGGGGGGGGAGTCGGGAGACCCAGTACTTC
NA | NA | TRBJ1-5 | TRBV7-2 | CASSSWTGSNQPQHF | TGTGCCAGCAGCTCGTGGACGGGGAGCAATCAGCCCCAGCATTTT
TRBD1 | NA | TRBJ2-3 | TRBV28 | CASSLTGLVIDTQYF | TGTGCCAGCAGTTTGACAGGGCTGGTAATAGATACGCAGTATTTT
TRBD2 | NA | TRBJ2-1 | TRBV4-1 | CASSQGLTSGSYNEQFF | TGCGCCAGCAGCCAAGGTTTGACTAGCGGATCCTACAATGAGCAGTTCTTC
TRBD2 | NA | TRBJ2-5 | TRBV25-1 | CASKEERGPREQYF | TGTGCCAGCAAGGAGGAGCGGGGGCCTCGGGAGCAGTACTTC
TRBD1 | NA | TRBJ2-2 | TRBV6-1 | CASSEGGTVTGELFF | TGTGCCAGCAGTGAAGGTGGGACAGTTACCGGGGAGCTGTTTTTT
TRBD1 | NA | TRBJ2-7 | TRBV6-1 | CASSERNRGTGGDEQYF | TGTGCCAGCAGTGAAAGGAATCGGGGGACAGGGGGCGACGAGCAGTACTTC
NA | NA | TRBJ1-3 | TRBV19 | CASSRVGDSSSGNTIYF | TGTGCCAGTAGTAGAGTCGGGGACTCGAGCTCTGGAAACACCATATATTTT
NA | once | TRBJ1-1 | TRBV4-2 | CASSQDTVNTEAFF | TGTGCCAGCAGCCAAGATACAGTGAACACTGAAGCTTTCTTT
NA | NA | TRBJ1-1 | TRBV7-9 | CASSLSGGAIATEAFF | TGTGCCAGCAGCTTATCTGGGGGCGCGATCGCCACTGAAGCTTTCTTT
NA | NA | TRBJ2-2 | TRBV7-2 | CASSLGVSVTGELFF | TGTGCCAGCAGCTTAGGGGTGAGCGTCACCGGGGAGCTGTTTTTT
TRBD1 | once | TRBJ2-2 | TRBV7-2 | CASSRGQGYTGELFF | TGTGCCAGCAGCCGCGGACAGGGTTACACCGGGGAGCTGTTTTTT
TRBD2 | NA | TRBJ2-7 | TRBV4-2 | CASSQEAGDGSYEQYF | TGTGCCAGCAGCCAAGAAGCGGGAGACGGGTCCTACGAGCAGTACTTC
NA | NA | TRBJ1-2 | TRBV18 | CASSPRDFNGYTF | TGTGCCAGCTCACCCCGGGACTTCAATGGCTACACCTTC
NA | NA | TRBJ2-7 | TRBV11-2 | CASSLGGGSYEQYF | TGTGCCAGCAGCTTAGGAGGGGGTTCCTACGAGCAGTACTTC
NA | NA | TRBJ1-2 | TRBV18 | CASSPRTGGYGYTF | TGTGCCAGCTCACCTCGGACGGGGGGCTATGGCTACACCTTC
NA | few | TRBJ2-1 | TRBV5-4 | CASSFRASGEQFF | TGTGCCAGCAGCTTTCGGGCGTCGGGGGAGCAGTTCTTC
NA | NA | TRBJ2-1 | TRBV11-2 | CASSFGGGAYNEQFF | TGTGCCAGCAGCTTCGGGGGTGGAGCCTACAATGAGCAGTTCTTC
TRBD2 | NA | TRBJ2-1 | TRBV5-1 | CASSFIAGENNEQFF | TGCGCCAGCAGCTTCATAGCGGGGGAGAACAATGAGCAGTTCTTC
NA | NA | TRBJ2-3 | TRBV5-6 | CASSLEARITDTQYF | TGTGCCAGCAGCTTGGAAGCCAGGATCACGGATACGCAGTATTTT
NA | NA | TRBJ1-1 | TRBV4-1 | CASSAGVMESHTEAFF | TGCGCCAGCAGCGCAGGGGTGATGGAGTCTCACACTGAAGCTTTCTTT
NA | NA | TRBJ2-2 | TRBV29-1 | CSVVGENTGELFF | TGCAGCGTTGTCGGGGAGAACACCGGGGAGCTGTTTTTT
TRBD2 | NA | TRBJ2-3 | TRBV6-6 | CASSYGLAGHTQYF | TGTGCCAGCAGTTACGGACTAGCGGGCCATACGCAGTATTTT
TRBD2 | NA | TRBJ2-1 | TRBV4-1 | CASSLAGGYNEQFF | TGCGCCAGCAGCCTAGCGGGGGGATACAATGAGCAGTTCTTC
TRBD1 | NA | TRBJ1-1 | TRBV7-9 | CASTEGAVNTEAFF | TGTGCCAGCACCGAGGGGGCGGTGAACACTGAAGCTTTCTTT